These 29 T cell receptor beta chains originate from one sample sequenced in a study of T cell responses to AZD1222 COVID-19 vaccine (dated by TCRdb to about 2021). The library was generated by the immunoSEQ multiplex PCR assay. As stored in TCRdb, this immuneACCESS dataset retains in-frame rearrangements with V and J assigned. A fraction of the clones does not appear; measured against another copy, unresolved V genes explain less than half of the discrepancy, and the remainder lacks a known reason. This sample gives 100,000 to 150,000 clones in total; roughly 90% of them show up just once. 1.5% to 1.7% of the sample comes from the top ten. The time point label here, explained by the study, means: baseline before first vaccination. The sample in question was peripheral blood, obtained on day 0 of AZD1222 vaccination. Receptors originate from an adult in good health.

V gene TRBV18 combines with J gene TRBJ2-1, with D possibly being TRBD2 (6 bases). The V end was cut by 6 bases, the J end by 3 bases, with 12 bases between. The CDR3 loop spans 14 amino acids. Germline V gene lookup returns CDR1 KGHSH and CDR2 LQKENI. In DNA, the CDR3 is TGTGCCAGCTCTTCGGGACTTAGCTACAATGAGCAGTTCTTC. Its protein is CASSSGLSYNEQFF.

This sequence joins TRBV2 and TRBJ1-3; a weak D match, TRBD1 (5 bases). Germline V lookup: CDR1 SNHLY, CDR2 FYNNEI. Trimming pared 3 bases from V and 2 bases from J, leaving 8 bases between. The CDR3 consists of 14 residues. The CDR3 DNA reads TGTGCCAGCAGTGATAGGGGAGCTGGAAACACCATATATTTT. Translated: CASSDRGAGNTIYF.

As for this clone: One end of the junction is discordant with germline, which a read error may explain. V and J are TRBV19 and TRBJ2-1, with D uncertain. The CDR3 consists of 13 residues. Germline CDR1 and CDR2: LNHDA and SQIVND (reference sequence). DNA for the CDR3: TGTGCCAGTAGTAAGCCTGAACGCCGATATCAGGTCTTC. It translates to CASSKPERRYQVF.

This chain links TRBV10-2 with TRBJ2-7; tentatively, D is TRBD2 (5 bases). Trimming stripped 0 bases from V and 4 bases from J, with 7 bases between. The CDR3 length is 13 residues. Germline V gene sequence: CDR1 WSHSY, CDR2 SAAADI. CDR3 in DNA: TGCGCCAGCAGTGAGTCCGGACTGTACGAGCAGTACTTC. Amino acids: CASSESGLYEQYF.

The rearrangement uses TRBV28 and TRBJ2-4; TRBD1 matches at 7 bases. Germline V gene data show CDR1 as MDHEN and CDR2 as SYDVKM. V shed 4 bases, J shed 1 base, and the junction held 10 bases outside the gene matches. CDR3 length equals 17 residues. In nucleotides, the CDR3 is TGTGCCAGCAGTTGGTACTACTCGACAGGGGCCAAAAACATTCAGTACTTC. As protein: CASSWYYSTGAKNIQYF.

The chain recombines TRBV7-2 with TRBJ2-1; TRBD2 agrees at 9 bases. Germline V lookup: CDR1 SGHTA, CDR2 FQGNSA. The CDR3 totals 17 residues. J gave up 4 bases and V 0 bases, and 7 bases lay outside the gene matches. The CDR3: CASSLAATSGRYNEQFF. The CDR3 DNA reads TGTGCCAGCAGCTTAGCGGCGACTAGCGGAAGATACAATGAGCAGTTCTTC.

The V call is TRBV29-1, the J call TRBJ2-3, with TRBD2 identical over 9 bases. In germline, CDR1 is SQVTM, CDR2 ANQGSEA. The CDR3 is 15 amino acids. Germline trimming cut 0 bases from V and 1 base from J; bases unmatched to any gene: 2. CDR3 loop: CSVEDASGGTDTQYF. The CDR3 DNA is TGCAGCGTTGAAGATGCTAGCGGGGGCACAGATACGCAGTATTTT.

The gene calls are TRBV6-4 and TRBJ2-1, with 7 bases lining up with TRBD2. The CDR3 totals 17 residues. The trim removed 2 bases at V and 0 bases at J, leaving 7 bases unmatched. Per germline, CDR1 MRHNA and CDR2 SNTAGT. The CDR3 DNA follows: TGTGCCAGCAGTGACATGGCTAGCGGCGGCTCCTACAATGAGCAGTTCTTC. As protein: CASSDMASGGSYNEQFF.

J is TRBJ2-1 and V is TRBV9; 7 bases are a match to TRBD2. Trimming removed 0 bases from V and 5 bases from J; junction bases left unmatched: 5. The CDR3 runs to 15 residues. Germline loops: CDR1 SGDLS, CDR2 YYNGEE. The CDR3 nucleotides are TGTGCCAGCAGCGTAGGCGGGAGAGCCCACAATGAGCAGTTCTTC. Translated, it gives CASSVGGRAHNEQFF.

V usage is TRBV11-3 and J usage is TRBJ2-3; 10 bases are a match to TRBD2. V was clipped by 4 bases and J by 2 bases; unmatched bases: 6. Per germline, CDR1 SGHNT and CDR2 YENEEA. This CDR3 is 16 amino acids long. DNA of the CDR3: TGTGCCAGCAGCTCGGGACTAGCGACCTTCACAGATACGCAGTATTTT. Protein: CASSSGLATFTDTQYF.

This clone was detected only a few times. The chain couples TRBV28 to TRBJ2-3; D is perhaps TRBD1 or TRBD2 (5 bases each). This CDR3 is built from 15 residues. Trimming shortened V by 7 bases and J by 6 bases, and 20 bases separated the two germline ends. From germline, CDR1 is MDHEN and CDR2 SYDVKM. The CDR3 DNA follows: TGTGCCAGCACCTTATCCGGGATCTCAGGGGATACGCAGTATTTT. Its translation: CASTLSGISGDTQYF.

The CDR3 here is CASKFGSATDTQYF. As DNA, the CDR3 is TGTGCCAGCAAGTTTGGATCTGCCACAGATACGCAGTATTTT. The chain couples TRBV11-3 to TRBJ2-3, with no clear D. V was pared by 7 bases and J by 2 bases, with 13 bases between. CDR3 length equals 14 residues. From germline, CDR1 is SGHNT and CDR2 YENEEA.

V and J are TRBV7-9 and TRBJ1-2; a possible D gene is TRBD1 (5 bases). The CDR3 runs 12 residues. V lost 6 bases and J 5 bases, leaving 10 bases between the germline ends. CDR1 is SEHNR, CDR2 FQNEAQ, per germline (reference sequence). CDR3 amino acids: CASSGGGYGYTF. In DNA form, the CDR3 reads TGTGCCAGCAGTGGTGGGGGGTATGGCTACACCTTC.

The rearrangement uses TRBV6-5 and TRBJ2-7; unclear D gene. Trimming shortened V by 7 bases and J by 5 bases, and 9 bases separated the two germline ends. This CDR3 comprises 11 residues. Germline loops: CDR1 MNHEY, CDR2 SVGAGI. The CDR3: CASKNIDEQYF. For the CDR3, the DNA is TGTGCCAGCAAAAATATCGACGAGCAGTACTTC.

This clone has a single count. The gene calls are TRBV9 and TRBJ2-7; 7 bases fit TRBD2. The CDR3 runs to 13 residues. J was trimmed by 6 bases and V by 4 bases; bases with no gene match: 7. Germline CDR1 reads SGDLS; CDR2 reads YYNGEE. The CDR3 DNA reads TGTGCCAGCAGCCGGGACTACCTGGGCGAGCAGTACTTC. This translates into CASSRDYLGEQYF.

This clone occurred once. The chain links TRBV27 to TRBJ2-2; TRBD2 matches at 8 bases. From germline, CDR1 is MNHEY and CDR2 SMNVEV (reference sequence). The CDR3 loop spans 19 amino acids. After removal of 1 base from V and 3 bases from J, the junction contained 13 bases not matched to a gene. The DNA for the CDR3 is TGTGCCAGCAGTTTATGGGAACCCGGAACTAGCGGCCACACCGGGGAGCTGTTTTTT. Translated, it gives CASSLWEPGTSGHTGELFF.

V is TRBV20-1 and J is TRBJ1-2, with D possibly matching TRBD1 (6 bases). This CDR3 comprises 11 residues. CDR1 and CDR2 from the germline V gene are DFQATT and SNEGSKA (reference sequence). The V end was cut by 6 bases, the J end by 5 bases, with 10 bases between. This CDR3 reads CSAQTGYGYTF. The CDR3 DNA is TGCAGTGCGCAAACAGGGTATGGCTACACCTTC.

The CDR3 loop reads CASISLALAGVANTGELFF. The CDR3 region has the DNA TGTGCCAGCATTTCCCTTGCACTAGCGGGAGTTGCGAACACCGGGGAGCTGTTTTTT. V and J are TRBV11-3 and TRBJ2-2; the match to TRBD2 covers 11 bases. CDR3 size: 19 residues. Per germline, CDR1 SGHNT and CDR2 YENEEA. V was pared by 7 bases and J by 0 bases, with 13 bases of the junction left unmatched.

The chain links TRBV18 to TRBJ1-1; D not resolved. With 1 base removed from V and 1 base from J, the gap between germline ends came to 7 bases. The CDR3 has 14 residues. The germline gives CDR1 KGHSH, CDR2 LQKENI. CDR3 coding DNA: TGTGCCAGCTCACCACGGCAGTCGAACACTGAAGCTTTCTTT. Its translation: CASSPRQSNTEAFF.

This clone was found once. The chain combines TRBV6-2 or TRBV6-3 with TRBJ1-3; no clear D. This CDR3 has 14 amino acids. The germline gives CDR1 MNHEY, CDR2 SVGEGT. V was trimmed by 2 bases and J by 2 bases, leaving 7 bases between them. The CDR3 nucleotides are TGTGCCAGCAGTTACGTAGCAGCTGGAAACACCATATATTTT. Encoded protein: CASSYVAAGNTIYF.

V gene TRBV6-5 combines with J gene TRBJ2-6; D perhaps matches TRBD1 (6 bases). V lost 7 bases and J lost 4, with 14 bases in between. The CDR3 runs to 15 residues. In germline, CDR1 is MNHEY, CDR2 SVGAGI. CDR3 protein: CASTTQGSGANVLTF. CDR3 nucleotides: TGTGCCAGCACTACACAGGGTTCGGGGGCCAACGTCCTGACTTTC.

This clone was seen only once. This rearrangement joins TRBV3-1 (or the pseudogene TRBV3-2) to TRBJ2-1, with D tentatively TRBD1 or TRBD2 (6 bases each). CDR1 is LGHDT, CDR2 YNNKEL, per germline (reference sequence). V shed 1 base and J shed 6 bases, with 16 bases lying between them. The CDR3 totals 16 residues. The CDR3 region is CASSQGFGRGGNEQFF. The CDR3 DNA reads TGTGCCAGCAGCCAAGGGTTCGGGAGAGGGGGCAATGAGCAGTTCTTC.

This clone was detected only a few times. The V gene is TRBV29-1, the J gene TRBJ1-4; 8 bases align to TRBD1. V lost 3 bases, J lost 10 bases, and 1 base stayed unmatched. This CDR3 has 11 residues. Germline V gene sequence: CDR1 SQVTM, CDR2 ANQGSEA. Here the CDR3 reads CSVDDRGKLFF. CDR3 DNA: TGCAGCGTTGACGACAGGGGAAAACTGTTTTTT. Based on the CDR3 plus reference TRBV29-1 and TRBJ1-4, the full variable domain is SAVISQKPSRDICQRGTSLTIQCQVDSQVTMMFWYRQQPGQSLTLIATANQGSEATYESGFVIDKFPISRPNLTFSTLTVSNMSPEDSSIYLCSVDDRGKLFFGSGTQLSVL.

The chain joins TRBV24-1 to TRBJ2-3; D is perhaps TRBD1 or TRBD2 (5 bases each). Germline values: CDR1 KGHDR, CDR2 SFDVKD. V was trimmed by 0 bases and J by 2 bases, leaving 8 bases between them. The CDR3 runs 15 residues. The CDR3 protein is CATSDLGDDTDTQYF. CDR3 coding DNA: TGTGCCACCAGTGATTTGGGGGACGACACAGATACGCAGTATTTT.

The rearrangement uses TRBV30 and TRBJ2-1; TRBD1 matches 11 bases. CDR3 length equals 15 residues. The V gene end was trimmed by 5 bases and the J gene end by 2 bases; junction bases not matched to a gene: 5. The V gene's germline CDR1 is GTSNPN and CDR2 SVGIG (reference sequence). The chain's CDR3 is CAWDPGQGAYNEQFF. In nucleotides, the CDR3 is TGTGCCTGGGATCCGGGACAGGGGGCCTACAATGAGCAGTTCTTC.

This chain joins TRBV5-4 and TRBJ2-2, with TRBD2 matching over 9 bases. CDR1 and CDR2 from the germline V gene are SGHNT and YYREEE (reference sequence). V lost 0 bases, J lost 2 bases, and 5 bases stayed unmatched. This CDR3 contains 17 residues. The CDR3 DNA follows: TGTGCCAGCAGCTTGGTGGCTAGCGGGACAAACACCGGGGAGCTGTTTTTT. It translates to CASSLVASGTNTGELFF.

This CDR3 reads CASSIRVYTGELFF. CDR3 coding DNA: TGTGCCAGTAGTATCAGGGTATACACCGGGGAGCTGTTTTTT. The rearrangement uses TRBV19 and TRBJ2-2; TRBD1 might be the D (5 bases). The V end lost 3 bases, the J end lost 3 bases, and 8 bases lay between the germline ends. This CDR3 has 14 residues. CDR1 and CDR2 (germline): LNHDA, SQIVND (reference sequence).

This chain links TRBV27 with TRBJ2-7; D possibly corresponds to TRBD2 (5 bases). Trimming cost V 6 bases and J 3 bases, with 18 bases left between them. This CDR3 is built from 15 residues. CDR1 and CDR2 (germline): MNHEY, SMNVEV (reference sequence). The CDR3 region has the DNA TGTGCCAGCAGCGAAGAGGGCGGAAAGCTCTACGAGCAGTACTTC. It yields the protein CASSEEGGKLYEQYF.

The rearrangement joins TRBV5-1 to TRBJ2-7, with 7 positions matching TRBD1. The CDR3 sequence is 18 residues long. The V and J ends lost 2 bases and 1 base, in that order; junction bases with no gene match: 15. The germline V gene has CDR1 SGHRS and CDR2 YFSETQ. The CDR3 sequence is CASSFIAGGTYLSYEQYF. The CDR3 region has the DNA TGCGCCAGCAGCTTCATAGCAGGGGGTACCTACTTGTCCTACGAGCAGTACTTC.